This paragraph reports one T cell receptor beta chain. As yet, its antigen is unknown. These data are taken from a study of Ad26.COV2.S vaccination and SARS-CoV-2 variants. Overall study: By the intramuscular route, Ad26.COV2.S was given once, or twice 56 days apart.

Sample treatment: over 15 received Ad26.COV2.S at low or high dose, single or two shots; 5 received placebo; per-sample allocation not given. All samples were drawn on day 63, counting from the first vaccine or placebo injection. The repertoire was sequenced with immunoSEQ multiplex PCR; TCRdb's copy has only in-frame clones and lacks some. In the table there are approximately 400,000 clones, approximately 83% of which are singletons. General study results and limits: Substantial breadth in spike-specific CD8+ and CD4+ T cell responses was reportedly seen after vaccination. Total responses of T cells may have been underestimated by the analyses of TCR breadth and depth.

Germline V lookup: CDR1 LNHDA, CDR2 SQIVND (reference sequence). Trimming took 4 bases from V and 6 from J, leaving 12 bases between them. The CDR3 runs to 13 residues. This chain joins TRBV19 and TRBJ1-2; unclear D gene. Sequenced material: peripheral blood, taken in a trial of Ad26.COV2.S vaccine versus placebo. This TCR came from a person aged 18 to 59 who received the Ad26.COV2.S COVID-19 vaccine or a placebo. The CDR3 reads CASSRNPSNGYTF. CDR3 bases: TGTGCCAGTAGTAGAAACCCCTCTAATGGCTACACCTTC.